This T cell receptor beta chain was captured in a study of beta chain features in type 1 diabetes. The authors reverse transcribed all of the isolated RNA, so sequencing captured expressed TCRB transcripts. Here immunoSEQ multiplex PCR was the method, and the copy in TCRdb shows in-frame clones only, minus some. The repertoire holds more than 250,000 clones, approximately 25% seen once, with 0.012% in the top ten. This clone turned up a few times. Its specificity is not known. CDR1 and CDR2 (germline): SGHRS, YFSETQ. The ends were cut back, 2 bases at V and 4 bases at J, with 5 bases in the middle. The CDR3 has 12 amino acids. Study conclusions and caveats: Moderate yet significant TCRB CDR3 shortening was seen in Type 1 diabetes patients in all four CD4+ subsets.

This TCR was recovered from a woman aged 30 to 39 with type 1 diabetes. The sample consisted of naive CD4+ T cells from blood. J is TRBJ2-3 and V is TRBV5-1; no reliable D call. The CDR3 protein is CASSFQADTQYF. CDR3 DNA: TGCGCCAGCAGCTTTCAGGCAGATACGCAGTATTTT.